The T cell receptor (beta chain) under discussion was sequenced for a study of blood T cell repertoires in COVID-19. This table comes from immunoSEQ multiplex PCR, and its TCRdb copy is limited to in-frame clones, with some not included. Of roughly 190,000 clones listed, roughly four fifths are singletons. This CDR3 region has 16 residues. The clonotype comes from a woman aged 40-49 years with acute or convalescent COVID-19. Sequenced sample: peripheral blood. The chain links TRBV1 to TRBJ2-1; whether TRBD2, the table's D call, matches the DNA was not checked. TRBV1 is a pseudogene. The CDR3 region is CTSSRGLAGGQVEQFF. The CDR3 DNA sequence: TGCACCAGCAGCCGAGGACTAGCGGGGGGGCAGGTGGAGCAGTTCTTC.